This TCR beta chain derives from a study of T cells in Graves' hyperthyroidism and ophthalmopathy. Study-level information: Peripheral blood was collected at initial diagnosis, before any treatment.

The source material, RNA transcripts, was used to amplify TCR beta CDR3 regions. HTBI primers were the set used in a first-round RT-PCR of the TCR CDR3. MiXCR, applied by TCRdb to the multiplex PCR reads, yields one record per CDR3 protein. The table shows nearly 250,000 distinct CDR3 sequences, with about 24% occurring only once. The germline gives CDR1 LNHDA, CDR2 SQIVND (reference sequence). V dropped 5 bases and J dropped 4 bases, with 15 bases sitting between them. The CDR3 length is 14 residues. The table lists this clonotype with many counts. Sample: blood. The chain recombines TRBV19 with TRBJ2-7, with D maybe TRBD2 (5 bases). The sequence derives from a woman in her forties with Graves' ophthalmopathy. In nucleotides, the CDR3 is TGTGCCAGTAGTGTCGGACTGACTTCGTACGAGCAGTACTTC. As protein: CASSVGLTSYEQYF.